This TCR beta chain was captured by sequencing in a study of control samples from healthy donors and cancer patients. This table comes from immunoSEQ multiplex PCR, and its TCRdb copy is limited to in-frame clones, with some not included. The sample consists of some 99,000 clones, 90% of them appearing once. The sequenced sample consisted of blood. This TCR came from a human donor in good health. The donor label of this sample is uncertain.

The chain's CDR3 is CASGRDGYTF. The CDR3 region has the DNA TGTGCCAGCGGGAGGGATGGCTACACCTTC. The gene calls are TRBV2 and TRBJ1-2; unclear D gene. This CDR3 has 10 amino acids. From germline, CDR1 is SNHLY and CDR2 FYNNEI. V lost 8 bases to trimming and J lost 6 bases, with 7 bases between them.